This T cell receptor beta chain was found in a study of OX40 agonist ivuxolimab in advanced cancers. Sequencing used immunoSEQ multiplex PCR; TCRdb keeps in-frame clones, though not all of them. Of 98,000 or so clones listed, roughly nine tenths are singletons. The starting material was CD4+ or CD8+ T cells sorted from blood, obtained in a trial of the OX40 agonist ivuxolimab. This receptor was identified in an adult with an advanced solid tumor such as melanoma, head and neck, liver or kidney cancer.

CDR3: CASSQTGFNYGYTF. DNA of the CDR3: TGTGCCAGCAGCCAGACAGGGTTCAACTATGGCTACACCTTC. The rearrangement joins TRBV6-5 to TRBJ1-2, with 7 bases aligning to TRBD1. Germline CDR1 and CDR2: MNHEY and SVGAGI. The CDR3 has 14 amino acids. With V trimmed by 6 bases and J by 2 bases, 6 bases remained unmatched.